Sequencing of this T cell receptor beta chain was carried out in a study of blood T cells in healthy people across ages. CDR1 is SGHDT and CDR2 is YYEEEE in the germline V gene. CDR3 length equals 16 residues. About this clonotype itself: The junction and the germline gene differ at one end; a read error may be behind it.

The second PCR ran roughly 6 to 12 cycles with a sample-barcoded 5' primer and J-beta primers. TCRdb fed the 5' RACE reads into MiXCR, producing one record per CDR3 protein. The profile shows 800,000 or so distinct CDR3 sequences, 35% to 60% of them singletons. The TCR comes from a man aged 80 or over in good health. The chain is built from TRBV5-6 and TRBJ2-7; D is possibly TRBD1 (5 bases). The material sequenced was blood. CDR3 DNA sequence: TGTGCCAGCAGCCCGGTAGACAGACTTTCTTCCTCCGAGCAGTACTTC. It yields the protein CASSPVDRLSSSEQYF.